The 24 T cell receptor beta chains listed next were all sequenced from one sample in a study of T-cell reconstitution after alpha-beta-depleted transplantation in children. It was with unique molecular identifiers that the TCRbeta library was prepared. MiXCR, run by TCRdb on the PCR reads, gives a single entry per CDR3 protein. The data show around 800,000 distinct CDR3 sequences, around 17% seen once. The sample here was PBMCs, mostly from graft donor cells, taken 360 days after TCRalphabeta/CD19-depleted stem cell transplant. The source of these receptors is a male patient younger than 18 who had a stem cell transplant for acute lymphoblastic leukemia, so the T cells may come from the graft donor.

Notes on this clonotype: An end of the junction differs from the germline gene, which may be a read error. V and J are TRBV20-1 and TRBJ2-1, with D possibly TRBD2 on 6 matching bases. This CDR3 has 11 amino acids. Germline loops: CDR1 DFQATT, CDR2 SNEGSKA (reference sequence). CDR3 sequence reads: CSARVRDRGIF. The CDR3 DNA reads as TGCAGTGCTAGAGTGCGGGACCGTGGGATCTTC.

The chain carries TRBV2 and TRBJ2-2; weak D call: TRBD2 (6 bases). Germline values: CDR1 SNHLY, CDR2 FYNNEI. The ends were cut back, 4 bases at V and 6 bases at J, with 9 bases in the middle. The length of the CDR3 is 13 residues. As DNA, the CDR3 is TGTGCCAGCAGTGTCGGAGGGCCCGGGGAGCTGTTTTTT. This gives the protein CASSVGGPGELFF.

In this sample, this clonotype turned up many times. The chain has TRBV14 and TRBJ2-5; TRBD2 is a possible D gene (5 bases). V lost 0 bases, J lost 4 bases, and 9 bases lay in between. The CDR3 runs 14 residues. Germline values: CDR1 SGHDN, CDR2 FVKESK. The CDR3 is CASSQEAVGETQYF. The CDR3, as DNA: TGTGCCAGCAGCCAAGAAGCGGTTGGAGAGACCCAGTACTTC. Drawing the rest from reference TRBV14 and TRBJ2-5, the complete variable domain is EAGVTQFPSHSVIEKGQTVTLRCDPISGHDNLYWYRRVMGKEIKFLLHFVKESKQDESGMPNNRFLAERTGGTYSTLKVQPAELEDSGVYFCASSQEAVGETQYFGPGTRLLVL.

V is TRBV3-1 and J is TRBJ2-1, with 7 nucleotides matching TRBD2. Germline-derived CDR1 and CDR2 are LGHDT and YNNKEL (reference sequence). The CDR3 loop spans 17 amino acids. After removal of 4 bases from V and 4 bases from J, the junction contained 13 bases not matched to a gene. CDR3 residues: CASSPRLASGRYNEQFF. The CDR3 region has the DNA TGTGCCAGCAGCCCCAGACTAGCCTCAGGGCGTTACAATGAGCAGTTCTTC.

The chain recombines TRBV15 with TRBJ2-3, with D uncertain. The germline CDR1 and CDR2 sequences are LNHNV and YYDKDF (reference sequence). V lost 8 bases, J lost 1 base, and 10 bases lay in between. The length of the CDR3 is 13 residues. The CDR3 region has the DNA TGTGCCACCGGTAGGTCCGGCACAGATACGCAGTATTTT. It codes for CATGRSGTDTQYF.

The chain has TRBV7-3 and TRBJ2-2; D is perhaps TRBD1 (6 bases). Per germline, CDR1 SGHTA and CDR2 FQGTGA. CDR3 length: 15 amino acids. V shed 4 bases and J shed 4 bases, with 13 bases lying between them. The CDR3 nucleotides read TGTGCCAGCAGCTCAACAGGGTGGGGCACCGGGGAGCTGTTTTTT. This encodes CASSSTGWGTGELFF.

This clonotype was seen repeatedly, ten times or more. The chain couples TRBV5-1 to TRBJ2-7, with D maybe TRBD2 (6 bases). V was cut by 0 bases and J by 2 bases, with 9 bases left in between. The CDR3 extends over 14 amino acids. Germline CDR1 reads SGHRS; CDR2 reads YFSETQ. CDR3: CASSLAGSAYEQYF. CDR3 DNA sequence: TGCGCCAGCAGCTTGGCCGGGAGCGCCTACGAGCAGTACTTC.

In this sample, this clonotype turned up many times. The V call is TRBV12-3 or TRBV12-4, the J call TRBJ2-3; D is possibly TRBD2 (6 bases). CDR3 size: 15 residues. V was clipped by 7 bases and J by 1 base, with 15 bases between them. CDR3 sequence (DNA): TGTGCCAGCACCCCGAGACTAGTTGGCACAGATACGCAGTATTTT. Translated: CASTPRLVGTDTQYF.

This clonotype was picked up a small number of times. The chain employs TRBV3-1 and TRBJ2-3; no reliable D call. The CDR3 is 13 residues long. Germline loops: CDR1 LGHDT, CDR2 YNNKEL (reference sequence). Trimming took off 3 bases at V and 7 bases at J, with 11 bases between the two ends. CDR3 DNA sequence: TGTGCCAGCAGCCACGCAGACTTTTATACGCAGTATTTT. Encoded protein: CASSHADFYTQYF.

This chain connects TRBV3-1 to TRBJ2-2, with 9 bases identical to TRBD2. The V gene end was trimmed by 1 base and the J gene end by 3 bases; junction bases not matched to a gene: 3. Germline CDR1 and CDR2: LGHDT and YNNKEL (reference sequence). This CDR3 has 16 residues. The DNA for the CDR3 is TGTGCCAGCAGCCAAGCTCGACTAGCGGACACCGGGGAGCTGTTTTTT. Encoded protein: CASSQARLADTGELFF.

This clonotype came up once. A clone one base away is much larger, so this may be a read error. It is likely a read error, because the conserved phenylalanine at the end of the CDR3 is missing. For the CDR3, the DNA is TGCGCCAGCAGCTTGGGGGATTCGAGTTCCCAGTACTAC. It codes for CASSLGDSSSQYY. The chain is built from TRBV5-1 and TRBJ2-5; D gene uncertain. This CDR3 has 13 amino acids. Trimming cost V 0 bases and J 9 bases, with 12 bases left between them. Germline CDR1 reads SGHRS; CDR2 reads YFSETQ.

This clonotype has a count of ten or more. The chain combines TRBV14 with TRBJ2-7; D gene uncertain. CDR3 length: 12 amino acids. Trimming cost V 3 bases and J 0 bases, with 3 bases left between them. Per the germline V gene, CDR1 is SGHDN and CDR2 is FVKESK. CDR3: CASSHSSYEQYF. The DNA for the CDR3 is TGTGCCAGCAGCCATAGCTCCTACGAGCAGTACTTC.

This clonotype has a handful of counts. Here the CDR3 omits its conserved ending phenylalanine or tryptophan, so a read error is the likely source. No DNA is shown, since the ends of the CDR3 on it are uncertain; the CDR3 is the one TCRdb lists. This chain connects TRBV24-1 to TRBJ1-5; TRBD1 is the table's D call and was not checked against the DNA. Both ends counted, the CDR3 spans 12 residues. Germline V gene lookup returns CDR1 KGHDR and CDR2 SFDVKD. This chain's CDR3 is CATSDPARQGLL.

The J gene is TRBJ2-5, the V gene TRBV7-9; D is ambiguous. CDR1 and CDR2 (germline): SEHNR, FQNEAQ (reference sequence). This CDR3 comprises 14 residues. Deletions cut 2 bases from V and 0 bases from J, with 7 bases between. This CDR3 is CASSLIPDQETQYF. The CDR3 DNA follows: TGTGCCAGCAGCTTAATCCCGGACCAAGAGACCCAGTACTTC.

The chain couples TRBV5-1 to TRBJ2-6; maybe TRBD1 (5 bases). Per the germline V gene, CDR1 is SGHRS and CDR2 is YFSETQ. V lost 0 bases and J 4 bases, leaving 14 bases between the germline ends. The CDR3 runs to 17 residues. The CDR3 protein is CASSLAGQGSGANVLTF. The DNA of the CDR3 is TGCGCCAGCAGCTTGGCCGGTCAGGGCTCCGGGGCCAACGTCCTGACTTTC.

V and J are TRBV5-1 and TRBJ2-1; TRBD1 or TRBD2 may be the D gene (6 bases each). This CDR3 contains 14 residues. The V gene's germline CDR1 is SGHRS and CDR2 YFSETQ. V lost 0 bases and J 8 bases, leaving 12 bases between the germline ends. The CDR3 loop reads CASSLVPGAYEQFF. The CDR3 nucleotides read TGCGCCAGCAGCTTGGTTCCGGGGGCTTATGAGCAGTTCTTC.

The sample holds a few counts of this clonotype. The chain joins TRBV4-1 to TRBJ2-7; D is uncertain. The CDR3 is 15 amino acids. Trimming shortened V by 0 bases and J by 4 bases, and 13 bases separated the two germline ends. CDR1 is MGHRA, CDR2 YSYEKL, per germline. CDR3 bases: TGCGCCAGCAGCCAAGACAGAGAGGCCGGGTACGAGCAGTACTTC. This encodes CASSQDREAGYEQYF.

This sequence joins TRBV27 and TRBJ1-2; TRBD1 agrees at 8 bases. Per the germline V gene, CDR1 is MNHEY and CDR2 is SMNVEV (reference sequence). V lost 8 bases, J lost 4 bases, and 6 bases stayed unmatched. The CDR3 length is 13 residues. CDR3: CASRRGHIYGYTF. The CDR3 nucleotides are TGTGCCAGCCGCAGGGGGCATATCTATGGCTACACCTTC.

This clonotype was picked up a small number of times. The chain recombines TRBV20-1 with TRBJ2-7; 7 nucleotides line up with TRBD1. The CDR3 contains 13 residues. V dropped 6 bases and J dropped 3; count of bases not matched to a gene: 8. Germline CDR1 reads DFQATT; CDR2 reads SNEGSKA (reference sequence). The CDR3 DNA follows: TGCAGTGCCAGCCGGGACAGAGACTACGAGCAGTACTTC. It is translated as CSASRDRDYEQYF.

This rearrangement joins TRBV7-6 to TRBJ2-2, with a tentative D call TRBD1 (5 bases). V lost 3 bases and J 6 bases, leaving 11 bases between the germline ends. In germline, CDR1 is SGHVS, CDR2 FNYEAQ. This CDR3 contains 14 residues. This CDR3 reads CASSFPGRPGELFF. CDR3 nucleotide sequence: TGTGCCAGCAGCTTCCCAGGGCGGCCCGGGGAGCTGTTTTTT.

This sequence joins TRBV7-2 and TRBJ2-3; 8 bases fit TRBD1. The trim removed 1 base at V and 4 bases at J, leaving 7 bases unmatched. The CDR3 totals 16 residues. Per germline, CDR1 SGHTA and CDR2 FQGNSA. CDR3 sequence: CASSLVSWTGPDTQYF. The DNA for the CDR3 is TGTGCCAGCAGCTTAGTGTCCTGGACAGGGCCAGATACGCAGTATTTT. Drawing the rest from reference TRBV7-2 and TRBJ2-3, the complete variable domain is GAGVSQSPSNKVTEKGKDVELRCDPISGHTALYWYRQSLGQGLEFLIYFQGNSAPDKSGLPSDRFSAERTGGSVSTLTIQRTQQEDSAVYLCASSLVSWTGPDTQYFGPGTRLTVL.

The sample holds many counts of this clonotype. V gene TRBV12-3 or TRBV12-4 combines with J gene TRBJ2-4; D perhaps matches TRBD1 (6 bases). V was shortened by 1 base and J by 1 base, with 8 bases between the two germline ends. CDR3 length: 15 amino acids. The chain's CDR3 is CASSLVGAAKNIQYF. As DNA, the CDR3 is TGTGCCAGCAGTTTAGTGGGGGCGGCCAAAAACATTCAGTACTTC.

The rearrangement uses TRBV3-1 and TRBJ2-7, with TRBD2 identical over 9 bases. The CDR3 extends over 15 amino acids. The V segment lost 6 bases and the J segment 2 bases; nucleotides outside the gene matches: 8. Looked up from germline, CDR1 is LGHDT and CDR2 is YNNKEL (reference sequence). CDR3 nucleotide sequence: TGTGCCAGCAGTCGCGCTAGCGGGGCCGCCTACGAGCAGTACTTC. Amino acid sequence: CASSRASGAAYEQYF.

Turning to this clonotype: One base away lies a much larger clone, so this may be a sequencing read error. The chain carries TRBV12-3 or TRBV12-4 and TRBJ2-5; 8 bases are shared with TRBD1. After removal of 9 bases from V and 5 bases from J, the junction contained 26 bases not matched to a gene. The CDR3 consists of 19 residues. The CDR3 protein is CARSGEPGQVFISWETQYF. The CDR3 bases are TGTGCCAGGAGTGGAGAACCGGGACAGGTCTTCATCTCTTGGGAGACCCAGTACTTC.